A selection of T cell receptor beta chains follows, all from one sample in a study of technical replicates of blood from four donors. Assay used: immunoSEQ multiplex PCR; TCRdb lists only in-frame clones, some missing. The table has some 60,000 clones, approximately 95% seen once. Sequencing used PBMCs. The receptors stem from a human donor in good health. Some clones in this sample may be carry-over from other donors' samples. The CDR3 runs from the conserved cysteine through the conserved F or W. The D gene is left open where the match is weak. The size field is filled for only some rows; it gives once, few, many or a size class.

clone_size: .; j_call: TRBJ2-1; v_call: TRBV15; d_call: .; cdr3_aa: CATSSSGSHEQFF; cdr3_nt: TGTGCCACCAGCAGCTCAGGAAGTCATGAGCAGTTCTTC
clone_size: .; j_call: TRBJ1-5; v_call: TRBV7-9; d_call: .; cdr3_aa: CASSFGGPDSNQPQHF; cdr3_nt: TGTGCCAGCAGCTTCGGGGGGCCGGATAGCAATCAGCCCCAGCATTTT
clone_size: .; j_call: TRBJ2-2; v_call: TRBV5-1; d_call: .; cdr3_aa: CASSFGRGTGELFF; cdr3_nt: TGCGCCAGCAGCTTCGGCCGGGGGACCGGGGAGCTGTTTTTT
clone_size: .; j_call: TRBJ2-7; v_call: TRBV1; d_call: .; cdr3_aa: CNRAHRLAGGEREQYF; cdr3_nt: TGCAATAGGGCCCATAGACTAGCGGGAGGGGAGCGGGAGCAGTACTTC
clone_size: .; j_call: TRBJ2-5; v_call: TRBV7-7; d_call: TRBD2; cdr3_aa: CASRAGPKETQYF; cdr3_nt: TGTGCCAGCAGAGCGGGGCCAAAAGAGACCCAGTACTTC
clone_size: .; j_call: TRBJ2-7; v_call: TRBV7-9; d_call: .; cdr3_aa: CASSLAPVSYEQYF; cdr3_nt: TGTGCCAGCAGCTTAGCCCCGGTCTCCTACGAGCAGTACTTC
clone_size: .; j_call: TRBJ2-1; v_call: TRBV6-4; d_call: TRBD1; cdr3_aa: CASSPAGTGGYNEQFF; cdr3_nt: TGTGCCAGCAGTCCGGCTGGGACAGGGGGCTACAATGAGCAGTTCTTC
clone_size: once; j_call: TRBJ2-7; v_call: TRBV4-3; d_call: TRBD1; cdr3_aa: CASSQGRTGAYEQYF; cdr3_nt: TGCGCCAGCAGCCAAGGGAGGACAGGAGCCTACGAGCAGTACTTC
clone_size: .; j_call: TRBJ2-3; v_call: TRBV4-2; d_call: TRBD2; cdr3_aa: CASSQDLPTSGFTDTQYF; cdr3_nt: TGTGCCAGCAGCCAAGATCTCCCAACTAGCGGATTCACAGATACGCAGTATTTT
clone_size: .; j_call: TRBJ1-6; v_call: TRBV4-1; d_call: TRBD1; cdr3_aa: CASSQDTGVGSPLHF; cdr3_nt: TGCGCCAGCAGCCAAGACACAGGGGTGGGTTCACCCCTCCACTTT
clone_size: .; j_call: TRBJ2-7; v_call: TRBV6-1; d_call: .; cdr3_aa: CASVRSAEQYF; cdr3_nt: TGTGCCAGCGTGCGGTCGGCCGAGCAGTACTTC
clone_size: .; j_call: TRBJ2-2; v_call: TRBV15; d_call: .; cdr3_aa: CATGSLDGELFF; cdr3_nt: TGTGCCACCGGGAGTTTGGACGGGGAGCTGTTTTTT
clone_size: once; j_call: TRBJ2-1; v_call: TRBV18; d_call: .; cdr3_aa: CASSTVNEQFF; cdr3_nt: TGTGCCAGCTCAACGGTCAATGAGCAGTTCTTC
clone_size: .; j_call: TRBJ2-2; v_call: TRBV7-6; d_call: .; cdr3_aa: CASSLYLASNTGELFF; cdr3_nt: TGTGCCAGCAGCTTATACCTAGCGTCAAACACCGGGGAGCTGTTTTTT
clone_size: once; j_call: TRBJ1-5; v_call: TRBV27; d_call: .; cdr3_aa: CASSLSSPNQPQHF; cdr3_nt: TGTGCCAGCAGTTTATCGAGTCCTAATCAGCCCCAGCATTTT
clone_size: .; j_call: TRBJ2-1; v_call: TRBV27; d_call: TRBD1; cdr3_aa: CASPLPSGTGSYNEQFF; cdr3_nt: TGTGCCAGCCCATTACCCTCCGGGACAGGTTCCTACAATGAGCAGTTCTTC
clone_size: .; j_call: TRBJ2-7; v_call: TRBV6-1; d_call: TRBD2; cdr3_aa: CASSQGAIAGGYEQYF; cdr3_nt: TGTGCCAGCAGTCAAGGAGCGATAGCGGGAGGGTACGAGCAGTACTTC
clone_size: .; j_call: TRBJ1-2; v_call: TRBV15; d_call: TRBD1; cdr3_aa: CATSDGQGIYGYTF; cdr3_nt: TGTGCCACCAGCGACGGACAGGGTATTTATGGCTACACCTTC
clone_size: .; j_call: TRBJ2-3; v_call: TRBV7-2; d_call: TRBD2; cdr3_aa: CASSPGTMTDTQYF; cdr3_nt: TGTGCCAGCAGCCCCGGGACTATGACAGATACGCAGTATTTT
clone_size: .; j_call: TRBJ1-6; v_call: TRBV4-1; d_call: .; cdr3_aa: CASSHLPYNSPLHF; cdr3_nt: TGCGCCAGCAGCCACCTCCCCTATAATTCACCCCTCCACTTT
clone_size: .; j_call: TRBJ2-3; v_call: TRBV28; d_call: TRBD1; cdr3_aa: CASSPSGGTGKGDTQYF; cdr3_nt: TGTGCCAGCAGTCCCTCCGGGGGGACAGGGAAGGGAGATACGCAGTATTTT
clone_size: .; j_call: TRBJ2-3; v_call: TRBV27; d_call: .; cdr3_aa: CARADNTQYF; cdr3_nt: TGTGCCAGGGCGGATAATACGCAGTATTTT
clone_size: .; j_call: TRBJ2-3; v_call: TRBV11-2; d_call: .; cdr3_aa: CASSQAPADTQYF; cdr3_nt: TGTGCCAGCAGCCAAGCCCCCGCAGATACGCAGTATTTT
clone_size: .; j_call: TRBJ2-7; v_call: TRBV11-3; d_call: TRBD2; cdr3_aa: CASSLDSRGGKQYF; cdr3_nt: TGTGCCAGCAGCTTAGACAGCCGCGGGGGGAAGCAGTACTTC
clone_size: .; j_call: TRBJ1-5; v_call: TRBV19; d_call: .; cdr3_aa: CASSMGPYPNQPQHF; cdr3_nt: TGTGCCAGTAGTATGGGGCCATACCCGAATCAGCCCCAGCATTTT
clone_size: .; j_call: TRBJ2-7; v_call: TRBV7-9; d_call: .; cdr3_aa: CASSQAGSSSYEQYF; cdr3_nt: TGTGCCAGCAGCCAGGCGGGCTCCAGCTCCTACGAGCAGTACTTC
clone_size: .; j_call: TRBJ1-3; v_call: TRBV16; d_call: .; cdr3_aa: CASSQFVGPGNTIYF; cdr3_nt: TGTGCCAGCAGCCAATTCGTGGGGCCCGGAAACACCATATATTTT
clone_size: .; j_call: TRBJ1-1; v_call: TRBV4-3; d_call: .; cdr3_aa: CASSQDKAGGTEAFF; cdr3_nt: TGCGCCAGCAGCCAAGACAAGGCCGGGGGCACTGAAGCTTTCTTT
clone_size: .; j_call: TRBJ2-6; v_call: TRBV2; d_call: TRBD1; cdr3_aa: CASSGGQVVSGANVLTF; cdr3_nt: TGTGCCAGCAGTGGGGGACAGGTGGTCTCAGGGGCCAACGTCCTGACTTTC
clone_size: .; j_call: TRBJ2-5; v_call: TRBV4-2; d_call: .; cdr3_aa: CASSQERGRVETQYF; cdr3_nt: TGTGCCAGCAGCCAAGAGCGGGGCAGGGTGGAGACCCAGTACTTC
clone_size: .; j_call: TRBJ1-2; v_call: TRBV6-5; d_call: .; cdr3_aa: CASSYSGMRGYGYTF; cdr3_nt: TGTGCCAGCAGTTACTCTGGCATGCGGGGCTATGGCTACACCTTC
clone_size: .; j_call: TRBJ2-1; v_call: TRBV7-9; d_call: TRBD1; cdr3_aa: CASSPGTGEEEQFF; cdr3_nt: TGTGCCAGCAGCCCCGGGACAGGAGAAGAGGAGCAGTTCTTC
clone_size: .; j_call: TRBJ1-1; v_call: TRBV30; d_call: .; cdr3_aa: CAWSVQSEAFF; cdr3_nt: TGTGCCTGGAGTGTACAGAGTGAAGCTTTCTTT
clone_size: .; j_call: TRBJ1-6; v_call: TRBV7-3; d_call: .; cdr3_aa: CASSLDGGNSPLHF; cdr3_nt: TGTGCCAGCAGCTTAGACGGCGGGAATTCACCCCTCCACTTT
clone_size: once; j_call: TRBJ1-1; v_call: TRBV5-1; d_call: TRBD1; cdr3_aa: CASTLGTGDYGTEAFF; cdr3_nt: TGCGCCAGTACGCTGGGGACAGGTGATTATGGCACTGAAGCTTTCTTT
clone_size: .; j_call: TRBJ2-7; v_call: TRBV27; d_call: TRBD1; cdr3_aa: CASTKGGDRGFEQYF; cdr3_nt: TGTGCCAGCACAAAAGGGGGAGACAGGGGGTTCGAGCAGTACTTC
clone_size: .; j_call: TRBJ2-7; v_call: TRBV7-2; d_call: TRBD1; cdr3_aa: CASSFIGTGNEQYF; cdr3_nt: TGTGCCAGCAGCTTTATTGGGACAGGGAACGAGCAGTACTTC
clone_size: .; j_call: TRBJ1-2; v_call: TRBV7-9; d_call: .; cdr3_aa: CASSTFRGPGHGYTF; cdr3_nt: TGTGCCAGCAGCACATTTCGGGGTCCGGGCCATGGCTACACCTTC
clone_size: .; j_call: TRBJ2-7; v_call: TRBV9; d_call: TRBD2; cdr3_aa: CASSVGPGGYEQYF; cdr3_nt: TGTGCCAGCAGCGTAGGACCGGGGGGATACGAGCAGTACTTC
clone_size: .; j_call: TRBJ2-7; v_call: TRBV6-1; d_call: TRBD2; cdr3_aa: CASSPSGLAYEQYF; cdr3_nt: TGTGCCAGCAGTCCTTCGGGACTAGCCTACGAGCAGTACTTC
clone_size: .; j_call: TRBJ1-2; v_call: TRBV11-2; d_call: TRBD1; cdr3_aa: CASSPLTGVGYGYTF; cdr3_nt: TGTGCCAGCAGCCCCTTGACAGGGGTGGGGTATGGCTACACCTTC
clone_size: once; j_call: TRBJ2-1; v_call: TRBV6-1; d_call: .; cdr3_aa: CASRSEGRYNEQFF; cdr3_nt: TGTGCCAGCAGGTCGGAGGGGCGATACAATGAGCAGTTCTTC
clone_size: .; j_call: TRBJ2-1; v_call: TRBV5-1; d_call: .; cdr3_aa: CASSLGSGYNEQFF; cdr3_nt: TGCGCCAGCAGCTTGGGTAGCGGATACAATGAGCAGTTCTTC
clone_size: once; j_call: TRBJ2-1; v_call: TRBV18; d_call: TRBD1; cdr3_aa: CASSPSRQGAYNEQFF; cdr3_nt: TGTGCCAGCTCACCATCGAGACAGGGTGCCTACAATGAGCAGTTCTTC
clone_size: .; j_call: TRBJ2-2; v_call: TRBV7-9; d_call: .; cdr3_aa: CASSPRGGELFF; cdr3_nt: TGTGCCAGCAGCCCCAGGGGTGGGGAGCTGTTTTTT
clone_size: .; j_call: TRBJ2-5; v_call: TRBV5-4; d_call: .; cdr3_aa: CASSLSGGGASETQYF; cdr3_nt: TGTGCCAGCAGCTTGTCTGGTGGGGGGGCCTCAGAGACCCAGTACTTC
clone_size: .; j_call: TRBJ1-6; v_call: TRBV6-1; d_call: TRBD1; cdr3_aa: CASGDRVMKNSPLHF; cdr3_nt: TGTGCCAGCGGGGACAGGGTAATGAAAAATTCACCCCTCCACTTT
clone_size: .; j_call: TRBJ1-1; v_call: TRBV19; d_call: TRBD1; cdr3_aa: CASSIRNRGLGEAFF; cdr3_nt: TGTGCCAGTAGTATTCGTAACAGGGGGCTGGGTGAAGCTTTCTTT
clone_size: .; j_call: TRBJ2-2; v_call: TRBV4-3; d_call: TRBD2; cdr3_aa: CASSQDRFRGGGAYGELFF; cdr3_nt: TGCGCCAGCAGCCAAGATAGGTTCCGTGGCGGGGGGGCCTACGGGGAGCTGTTTTTT
clone_size: .; j_call: TRBJ1-1; v_call: TRBV6-1; d_call: TRBD1; cdr3_aa: CASRRGQGNTEAFF; cdr3_nt: TGTGCCAGCAGAAGAGGACAGGGAAACACTGAAGCTTTCTTT
clone_size: .; j_call: TRBJ1-4; v_call: TRBV9; d_call: TRBD1; cdr3_aa: CASSPRTGNNEKLFF; cdr3_nt: TGTGCCAGCAGCCCCCGGACAGGGAATAATGAAAAACTGTTTTTT
clone_size: .; j_call: TRBJ1-1; v_call: TRBV5-1; d_call: .; cdr3_aa: CASRPDSNTEAFF; cdr3_nt: TGCGCCAGCAGACCGGACAGCAACACTGAAGCTTTCTTT
clone_size: .; j_call: TRBJ2-7; v_call: TRBV30; d_call: TRBD1; cdr3_aa: CAWSSGTAYEQYF; cdr3_nt: TGTGCCTGGAGCTCCGGGACAGCATACGAGCAGTACTTC
clone_size: once; j_call: TRBJ2-1; v_call: TRBV6-6; d_call: .; cdr3_aa: CASSKPGISANEQFF; cdr3_nt: TGTGCCAGCAGCAAGCCGGGAATCTCAGCGAATGAGCAGTTCTTC
clone_size: .; j_call: TRBJ1-2; v_call: TRBV7-2; d_call: .; cdr3_aa: CASSFFREGGYTF; cdr3_nt: TGTGCCAGCAGCTTCTTCAGGGAAGGTGGCTACACCTTC
clone_size: .; j_call: TRBJ2-7; v_call: TRBV4-3; d_call: .; cdr3_aa: CASSDSGVSYEQYF; cdr3_nt: TGCGCCAGCAGCGATAGCGGAGTCTCCTACGAGCAGTACTTC
clone_size: once; j_call: TRBJ2-3; v_call: TRBV30; d_call: TRBD2; cdr3_aa: CAWGLAGHPDTQYF; cdr3_nt: TGTGCCTGGGGACTAGCGGGACATCCAGATACGCAGTATTTT
clone_size: .; j_call: TRBJ1-6; v_call: TRBV10-3; d_call: .; cdr3_aa: CAISDELDNSPLHF; cdr3_nt: TGTGCCATCAGTGACGAGCTGGATAATTCACCCCTCCACTTT
clone_size: .; j_call: TRBJ2-2; v_call: TRBV7-2; d_call: .; cdr3_aa: CASSLAGGPNGELFF; cdr3_nt: TGTGCCAGCAGCTTAGCGGGGGGGCCGAACGGGGAGCTGTTTTTT
clone_size: few; j_call: TRBJ1-6; v_call: TRBV2; d_call: TRBD1; cdr3_aa: CASREQGYNSPLHF; cdr3_nt: TGTGCCAGCAGGGAACAGGGGTACAATTCACCCCTCCACTTT